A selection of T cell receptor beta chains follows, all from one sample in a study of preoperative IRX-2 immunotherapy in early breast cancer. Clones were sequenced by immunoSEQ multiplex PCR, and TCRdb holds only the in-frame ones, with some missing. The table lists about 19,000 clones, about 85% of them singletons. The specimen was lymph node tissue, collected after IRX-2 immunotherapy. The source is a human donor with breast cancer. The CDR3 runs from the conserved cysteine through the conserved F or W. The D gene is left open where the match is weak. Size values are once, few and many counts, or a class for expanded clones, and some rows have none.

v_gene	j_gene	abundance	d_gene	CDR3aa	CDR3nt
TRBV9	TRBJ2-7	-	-	CASSVDGRQGEQYF	TGTGCCAGCAGCGTAGACGGCAGGCAGGGCGAGCAGTACTTC
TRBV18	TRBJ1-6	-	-	CASSQGRSAPLHF	TGTGCCAGCTCACAGGGTAGGAGTGCACCCCTCCACTTT
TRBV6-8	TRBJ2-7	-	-	CASRPHRGWGYEQYF	TGTGCCAGCAGGCCCCACCGCGGGTGGGGTTACGAGCAGTACTTC
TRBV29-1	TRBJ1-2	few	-	CSVEVGAGGYGYTF	TGCAGCGTTGAAGTCGGGGCCGGGGGCTATGGCTACACCTTC
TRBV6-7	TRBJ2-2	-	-	CASRLANTGELFF	TGTGCCAGCAGACTAGCGAACACCGGGGAGCTGTTTTTT
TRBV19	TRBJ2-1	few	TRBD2	CASSITGGPYNEQFF	TGTGCCAGTAGTATTACGGGAGGGCCTTACAATGAGCAGTTCTTC
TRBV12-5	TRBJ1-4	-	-	CASKTSRDFEKLFF	TGTGCCAGCAAGACGTCCAGGGACTTTGAAAAACTGTTTTTT
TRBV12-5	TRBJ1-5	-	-	CASGLDMNQPQHF	TGTGCTAGTGGCCTCGACATGAATCAGCCCCAGCATTTT
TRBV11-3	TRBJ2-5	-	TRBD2	CASSPGLAGETQYF	TGTGCCAGCAGCCCGGGACTAGCCGGTGAGACCCAGTACTTC
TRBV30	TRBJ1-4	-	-	CAQGHAVEKLFF	TGTGCCCAAGGCCATGCAGTTGAAAAACTGTTTTTT
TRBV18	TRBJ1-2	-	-	CASTFQYRQSNYGYTF	TGTGCCAGCACATTTCAATACAGGCAATCTAACTATGGCTACACCTTC
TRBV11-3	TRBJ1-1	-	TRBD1	CASSRDPGTGFTEAFF	TGTGCCAGCAGCCGAGACCCCGGGACAGGGTTTACCGAAGCTTTCTTT
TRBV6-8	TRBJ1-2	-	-	CASSNLRNGYTF	TGTGCCAGCAGCAACCTGAGAAATGGCTACACCTTC
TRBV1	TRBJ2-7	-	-	CASSQVPSALDYEQYF	TGCGCCAGCAGCCAAGTCCCGTCAGCCTTAGACTACGAGCAGTACTTC
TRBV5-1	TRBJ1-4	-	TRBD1	CASRPRTGATNEKLFF	TGCGCCAGCAGACCTAGGACAGGGGCAACTAATGAAAAACTGTTTTTT
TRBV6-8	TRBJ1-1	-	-	CASSSPGTTNTEAFF	TGTGCCAGCAGTTCCCCGGGGACAACGAACACTGAAGCTTTCTTT
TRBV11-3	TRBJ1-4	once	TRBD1	CASSLVGTGLTREKLFF	TGTGCCAGCAGCTTAGTTGGGACAGGCCTGACTAGGGAAAAACTGTTTTTT
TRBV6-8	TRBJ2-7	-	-	CASSSPLQGNEQYF	TGTGCCAGCAGTTCCCCTCTACAGGGCAACGAGCAGTACTTC
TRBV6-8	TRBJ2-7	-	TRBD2	CASSGLAYEQYF	TGTGCCAGCAGTGGACTAGCCTACGAGCAGTACTTC
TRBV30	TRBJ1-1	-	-	CAWSVGGRRNTEAFF	TGTGCCTGGAGTGTAGGTGGACGGAGGAACACTGAAGCTTTCTTT
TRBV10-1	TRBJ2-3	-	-	CASSVGRTDTQYF	TGCGCCAGCAGTGTGGGCCGCACAGATACGCAGTATTTT
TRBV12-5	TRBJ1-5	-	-	CASGSGGARNQPQHF	TGTGCTAGTGGTTCTGGCGGGGCACGCAATCAGCCCCAGCATTTT
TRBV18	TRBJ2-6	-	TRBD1	CASSKGDSSASGANVLTF	TGTGCCAGCTCGAAAGGGGACAGTTCTGCCTCTGGGGCCAACGTCCTGACTTTC
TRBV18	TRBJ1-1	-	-	CASSPWQGRENTEAFF	TGTGCCAGCTCACCGTGGCAAGGGCGGGAGAACACTGAAGCTTTCTTT
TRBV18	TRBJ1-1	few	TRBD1	CASSPLPATGENTEAFF	TGTGCCAGCTCACCACTCCCAGCGACAGGGGAGAACACTGAAGCTTTCTTT
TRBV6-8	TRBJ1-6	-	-	CASSYNTGTSNSPLHF	TGTGCCAGCAGTTATAACACCGGGACAAGTAATTCACCCCTCCACTTT
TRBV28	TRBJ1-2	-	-	CASATGGYGYTF	TGTGCCAGCGCTACTGGGGGATACGGCTACACCTTC
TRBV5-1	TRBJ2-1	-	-	CASSLEEAYNEQFF	TGCGCCAGCAGCTTGGAGGAGGCATACAATGAGCAGTTCTTC
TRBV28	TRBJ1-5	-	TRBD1	CASSLGDRANQPQHF	TGTGCCAGCAGTTTGGGGGACAGGGCCAATCAGCCCCAGCATTTT
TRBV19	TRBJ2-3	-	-	CASSSALKGDTQYF	TGTGCCAGTAGCAGCGCCCTTAAAGGGGATACGCAGTATTTT
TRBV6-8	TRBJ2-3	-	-	CASSWGGDTQYF	TGTGCCAGCAGCTGGGGTGGTGATACGCAGTATTTT
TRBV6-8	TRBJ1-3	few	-	CASSYNGAGNTIYF	TGTGCCAGCAGTTATAATGGAGCTGGAAACACCATATATTTT
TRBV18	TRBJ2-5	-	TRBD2	CASSPSSGGQETQYF	TGTGCCAGCTCACCCTCTAGCGGGGGGCAAGAGACCCAGTACTTC
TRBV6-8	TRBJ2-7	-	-	CASRDNTGYEQYF	TGTGCCAGCAGAGACAATACAGGTTACGAGCAGTACTTC
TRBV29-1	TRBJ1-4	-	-	CSVVVSHNEKLFF	TGCAGCGTTGTGGTCAGCCATAATGAAAAACTGTTTTTT
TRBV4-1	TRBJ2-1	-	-	CASSPEVRGGNEQFF	TGCGCCAGCAGCCCAGAAGTCAGGGGGGGCAATGAGCAGTTCTTC
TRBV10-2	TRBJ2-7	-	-	CASSGLRDGYEQYF	TGCGCCAGCAGTGGACTTCGGGACGGCTACGAGCAGTACTTC
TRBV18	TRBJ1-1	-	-	CASSPGENTEAFF	TGTGCCAGCTCACCGGGTGAGAACACTGAAGCTTTCTTT
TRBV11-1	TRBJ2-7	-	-	CASSPGRRATYEQYF	TGTGCCAGCAGCCCGGGTCGGCGGGCTACCTACGAGCAGTACTTC
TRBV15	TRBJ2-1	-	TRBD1	CASSSRTGDGDEQFF	TGTGCCAGCAGCTCGAGGACAGGCGACGGCGATGAGCAGTTCTTC
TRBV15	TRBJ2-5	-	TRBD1	CATSPRDRKETQYF	TGTGCCACCAGCCCCCGGGACAGAAAAGAGACCCAGTACTTC
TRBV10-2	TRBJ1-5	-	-	CASRGGPNQPQHF	TGCGCCAGCAGGGGGGGGCCCAATCAGCCCCAGCATTTT
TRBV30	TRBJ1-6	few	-	CAWTPRVNSPLHF	TGTGCCTGGACCCCCAGGGTAAATTCACCCCTCCACTTT
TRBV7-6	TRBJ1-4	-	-	CASSPGGRGVSEKLFF	TGTGCCAGCAGCCCCGGCGGCAGGGGAGTAAGTGAAAAACTGTTTTTT
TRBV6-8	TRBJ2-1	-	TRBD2	CASSYSSGTPLYNEQFF	TGTGCCAGCAGTTACTCGAGCGGGACGCCGCTCTACAATGAGCAGTTCTTC